The 31 T cell receptor beta chains presented below share a single source sample, sequenced in a study of T cells in Graves' hyperthyroidism and ophthalmopathy. Amplified TCR beta CDR3 regions derived from RNA transcripts. With the HTBI primer set, the TCR CDR3 went through a first round of RT-PCR. MiXCR, applied by TCRdb to the multiplex PCR reads, yields one record per CDR3 protein. Here the sample spans under 250,000 distinct CDR3 sequences, approximately 25% being singletons. Material: blood. These receptors came from a woman aged 40 to 50 with Graves' ophthalmopathy.

A few counts support this clonotype. The V gene is TRBV19, the J gene TRBJ1-2; 8 bases match TRBD1. Unmatched junction bases numbered 15, after V lost 4 bases and J lost 2 bases. The germline V gene encodes CDR1 LNHDA and CDR2 SQIVND (reference sequence). This CDR3 region has 18 residues. CDR3: CASSTSQTPGQENYGYTF. The CDR3 region has the DNA TGTGCCAGTAGTACCTCCCAAACCCCGGGACAGGAGAACTATGGCTACACCTTC.

The gene calls are TRBV19 and TRBJ2-7, with D possibly matching TRBD2 (6 bases). This CDR3 region has 14 residues. Germline-derived CDR1 and CDR2 are LNHDA and SQIVND (reference sequence). Trimming took off 4 bases at V and 3 bases at J, with 13 bases between the two ends. The CDR3 spells CASSRGDGGYEQYF. The CDR3 DNA sequence: TGTGCCAGTAGTAGGGGGGACGGAGGCTACGAGCAGTACTTC.

At least ten counts were recorded for this clonotype. The rearrangement uses TRBV28 and TRBJ1-3; D remains ambiguous. V dropped 7 bases and J dropped 0 bases, with 10 bases sitting between them. Germline CDR1 MDHEN, CDR2 SYDVKM. CDR3 length: 14 amino acids. The CDR3: CASNTGNSGNTIYF. Written as DNA, the CDR3 is TGTGCCAGCAACACTGGAAACTCTGGAAACACCATATATTTT.

The V call is TRBV6-1, the J call TRBJ2-7; a weak D match, TRBD2 (5 bases). Germline V gene sequence: CDR1 MNHNS, CDR2 SASEGT. The V and J ends lost 10 bases and 1 base respectively, with 14 bases between them. There are 13 residues in the CDR3. CDR3 amino acids: CATVPRASYEQYF. CDR3 DNA sequence: TGTGCCACCGTCCCGAGGGCTTCCTACGAGCAGTACTTC.

This clonotype was observed a few times. The rearrangement links TRBV4-2 to TRBJ2-2; weak D call: TRBD1 (6 bases). Germline V gene sequence: CDR1 LGHNA, CDR2 YNFKEQ. Trimming stripped 3 bases from V and 3 bases from J, with 11 bases between. The CDR3 has 15 residues. In DNA, the CDR3 is TGTGCCAGCAGCCAGGAGGACAGTTACACCGGGGAGCTGTTTTTT. Translating it yields CASSQEDSYTGELFF.

Concerning this clonotype itself: The junction departs from the called germline gene at one end, perhaps through a read error. The chain recombines TRBV7-9 with TRBJ2-2; no definite D call. Germline lookup yields CDR1 SEHNR and CDR2 FQNEAQ (reference sequence). There are 14 residues in the CDR3. CDR3 amino acids: CASRYTANTGELFF. In DNA, the CDR3 is TGCGCCAGCCGGTATACAGCAAACACCGGGGAGCTGTTTTTT. The full variable domain, in which reference TRBV7-9 and TRBJ2-2 provide the parts outside the CDR3, is DTGVSQNPRHKITKRGQNVTFRCDPISEHNRLYWYRQTLGQGPEFLTYFQNEAQLEKSRLLSDRFSAERPKGSFSTLEIQRTEQGDSAMYLCASRYTANTGELFFGEGSRLTVL.

The CDR3 loop reads CSAKTSSAFNEQYF. In nucleotides, the CDR3 is TGCAGTGCTAAAACCTCTAGCGCGTTTAACGAGCAGTACTTC. The chain employs TRBV20-1 and TRBJ2-7, with D maybe TRBD2 (6 bases). CDR3 length: 14 amino acids. V gave up 4 bases and J gave up 5 bases, with 18 bases separating them. Germline CDR1 DFQATT, CDR2 SNEGSKA (reference sequence).

The table lists this clonotype with many counts. The J gene is TRBJ1-1, the V gene TRBV11-2, with D hard to call. The V end lost 4 bases, the J end lost 2 bases, and 8 bases lay between the germline ends. CDR1 and CDR2 from the germline V gene are SGHAT and FQNNGV. The CDR3 has 13 amino acids. The CDR3 loop is CASSSWSNTEAFF. CDR3 sequence (DNA): TGTGCCAGCAGCTCTTGGAGCAACACTGAAGCTTTCTTT.

This clonotype has a handful of counts. The chain links TRBV19 to TRBJ2-1; 8 bases fit TRBD2. Germline lookup yields CDR1 LNHDA and CDR2 SQIVND (reference sequence). V lost 0 bases to trimming and J lost 4 bases; unmatched junction nucleotides: 8. The CDR3 totals 17 residues. The CDR3 nucleotides read TGTGCCAGTAGTATAGAGTGGCTAGCGGGCCCTTACAATGAGCAGTTCTTC. Residues: CASSIEWLAGPYNEQFF.

V is TRBV5-4 and J is TRBJ2-7; D possibly corresponds to TRBD1 (6 bases). Germline CDR1 and CDR2: SGHNT and YYREEE (reference sequence). The CDR3 has 15 residues. Trimming removed 5 bases from V and 7 bases from J, with 22 bases in between. The CDR3: CASSSGRVRGIEQYF. DNA of the CDR3: TGTGCCAGCAGTTCAGGGAGAGTCAGGGGAATTGAGCAGTACTTC.

This clonotype was found many times. The chain couples TRBV4-1 to TRBJ2-3; TRBD2 matches 8 bases. Per germline, CDR1 MGHRA and CDR2 YSYEKL. V dropped 2 bases and J dropped 5; count of bases not matched to a gene: 3. The CDR3 totals 14 residues. This CDR3 is CASSQIAGLDTQYF. In DNA form, the CDR3 reads TGCGCCAGCAGCCAAATAGCGGGATTAGATACGCAGTATTTT.

At least ten counts were recorded for this clonotype. The chain couples TRBV28 to TRBJ2-7; D possibly corresponds to TRBD1 (5 bases). Trimming left V 6 bases short and J 0 bases short, with 9 bases between. This CDR3 is 13 amino acids long. Germline V gene data show CDR1 as MDHEN and CDR2 as SYDVKM. CDR3 DNA: TGTGCCAGCAGCCGACAGCACTCCTACGAGCAGTACTTC. As protein: CASSRQHSYEQYF. The variable domain in full, completed from reference TRBV28 and TRBJ2-7, reads DVKVTQSSRYLVKRTGEKVFLECVQDMDHENMFWYRQDPGLGLRLIYFSYDVKMKEKGDIPEGYSVSREKKERFSLILESASTNQTSMYLCASSRQHSYEQYFGPGTRLTVT.

This clonotype has only a few counts. The V call is TRBV3-1, the J call TRBJ1-6, with TRBD1 matching over 7 bases. In germline, CDR1 is LGHDT, CDR2 YNNKEL (reference sequence). The J segment lost 7 bases and the V segment lost 5 bases, leaving 5 bases of the junction unmatched. The CDR3 totals 14 residues. The CDR3 reads CASSKGQLNSPLHF. The CDR3, as DNA: TGTGCCAGCAGCAAGGGACAGCTAAATTCACCCCTCCACTTT.

The J gene is TRBJ1-1, the V gene TRBV11-2; D may be TRBD1 (6 bases). This CDR3 spans 16 amino acids. The germline V gene encodes CDR1 SGHAT and CDR2 FQNNGV. V shed 6 bases and J shed 1 base, with 18 bases lying between them. In DNA, the CDR3 is TGTGCCAGCAGGTCGGGACACGTGAATCAGAACACTGAAGCTTTCTTT. It codes for CASRSGHVNQNTEAFF.

This clonotype was recorded many times. This chain connects TRBV18 to TRBJ2-5, with 8 positions matching TRBD1. After removal of 2 bases from V and 7 bases from J, the junction contained 6 bases not matched to a gene. CDR1 KGHSH and CDR2 LQKENI come from the germline V gene. The CDR3 runs 14 residues. The CDR3 loop is CASSPETGVGTQYF. The DNA for the CDR3 is TGTGCCAGCTCACCAGAGACAGGGGTTGGGACCCAGTACTTC.

This clonotype showed up many times. The V call is TRBV15, the J call TRBJ2-7, with no clear D. The germline V gene encodes CDR1 LNHNV and CDR2 YYDKDF (reference sequence). The CDR3 covers 16 residues. V lost 3 bases and J lost 0, with 15 bases in between. This chain's CDR3 is CATSSTTGPSSYEQYF. The CDR3 coding sequence is TGTGCCACCAGCAGCACCACTGGACCTAGCTCCTACGAGCAGTACTTC.

This clonotype was found many times. This chain links TRBV11-2 with TRBJ2-7; 16 bases are shared with TRBD2. The germline gives CDR1 SGHAT, CDR2 FQNNGV. J was trimmed by 7 bases and V by 8 bases; bases with no gene match: 8. The CDR3 loop spans 15 amino acids. The chain's CDR3 is CASGGLAGGPGEQYF. For the CDR3, the DNA is TGTGCCAGCGGGGGACTAGCGGGAGGGCCGGGAGAGCAGTACTTC. Filled out from reference TRBV11-2 and TRBJ2-7, the complete variable domain reads EAGVAQSPRYKIIEKRQSVAFWCNPISGHATLYWYQQILGQGPKLLIQFQNNGVVDDSQLPKDRFSAERLKGVDSTLKIQPAKLEDSAVYLCASGGLAGGPGEQYFGPGTRLTVT.

There are many counts of this clonotype. V gene TRBV7-9 combines with J gene TRBJ2-2; 9 bases line up with TRBD1. J was trimmed by 6 bases and V by 7 bases; bases with no gene match: 6. The CDR3 runs to 14 residues. The V gene's germline CDR1 is SEHNR and CDR2 FQNEAQ (reference sequence). CDR3 loop: CASIGQGRAGELFF. CDR3 sequence (DNA): TGTGCCAGCATCGGACAGGGGAGGGCCGGGGAGCTGTTTTTT.

This clonotype was found many times. The chain joins TRBV7-9 to TRBJ2-5; possibly TRBD1 for D (6 bases). The CDR3 is made up of 14 amino acids. V was pared by 5 bases and J by 0 bases, with 10 bases between. Germline CDR1 SEHNR, CDR2 FQNEAQ (reference sequence). The CDR3 region is CASSLGQNQETQYF. The CDR3, as DNA: TGTGCCAGCAGCCTCGGACAGAACCAAGAGACCCAGTACTTC.

This clonotype was seen ten or more times. The rearrangement joins TRBV7-9 to TRBJ1-1; a weak D match, TRBD1 (5 bases). Looked up from germline, CDR1 is SEHNR and CDR2 is FQNEAQ (reference sequence). This CDR3 spans 13 amino acids. V was cut by 5 bases and J by 6 bases, with 13 bases left in between. This CDR3 reads CASSPRQPPEAFF. DNA for the CDR3: TGTGCCAGCAGCCCCAGACAGCCGCCTGAAGCTTTCTTT.

A remark on this clonotype: One junction end disagrees with the germline gene, perhaps due to a read error. J is TRBJ1-2 and V is TRBV28, with a weak D call TRBD1 (5 bases). The V gene's germline CDR1 is MDHEN and CDR2 SYDVKM. This CDR3 contains 15 residues. The CDR3 DNA is TGTGCCAGCAGTGGCCTTATCAGGGAATTTTATGGCTACATCTTC. It specifies CASSGLIREFYGYIF.

This clonotype was seen repeatedly, ten times or more. The chain uses TRBV19 and TRBJ2-4, with TRBD2 identical over 7 bases. J gave up 1 base and V 8 bases, and 8 bases lay outside the gene matches. From germline, CDR1 is LNHDA and CDR2 SQIVND (reference sequence). The CDR3 is 15 amino acids. CDR3 amino acids: CASGSAGAAKNIQYF. DNA for the CDR3: TGTGCCAGTGGTAGCGCGGGAGCGGCCAAAAACATTCAGTACTTC.

This clonotype was counted between two and nine times. The chain joins TRBV6-1 to TRBJ1-1, with D hard to call. Trimming stripped 3 bases from V and 9 bases from J, with 11 bases between. The CDR3 is 12 residues long. CDR1 MNHNS and CDR2 SASEGT come from the germline V gene. CDR3 nucleotide sequence: TGTGCCAGCAGTGACACCTCGGGAAAAGCTTTCTTT. It encodes CASSDTSGKAFF.

This clonotype was found many times. DNA of the CDR3: TGTGCCAGCAGCCGCGGCTCCACTGGGTACGAGCAGTACTTC. It translates to CASSRGSTGYEQYF. The chain uses TRBV5-6 and TRBJ2-7; D is undetermined. The germline V and J ends were trimmed by 4 bases and 4 bases, with 15 bases remaining between them. The CDR3 extends over 14 amino acids. Germline V gene sequence: CDR1 SGHDT, CDR2 YYEEEE.

The chain uses TRBV20-1 and TRBJ2-7, with a weak D call TRBD2 (7 bases). V gave up 4 bases and J gave up 4 bases, with 26 bases separating them. This CDR3 comprises 17 residues. Germline lookup yields CDR1 DFQATT and CDR2 SNEGSKA (reference sequence). CDR3 nucleotides: TGCAGTGCTACGAGACCCTGGGGGGGCGGGATTAGGTACGAGCAGTACTTC. It encodes CSATRPWGGGIRYEQYF.

This clonotype was counted ten times or more. This chain uses TRBV5-1 with TRBJ2-7; TRBD2 agrees at 11 bases. With 10 bases clipped from V and 3 bases from J, the junction kept 12 bases outside the gene matches. Germline V gene data show CDR1 as SGHRS and CDR2 as YFSETQ. This CDR3 has 15 residues. The CDR3, as DNA: TGCGCCTCGACAACGACTAGCGGGACAGTCTACGAGCAGTACTTC. Protein: CASTTTSGTVYEQYF.

The sample holds many counts of this clonotype. The chain joins TRBV18 to TRBJ1-2, with no clear D. The V gene lost 1 base and the J gene lost 6 bases, with 6 bases spanning the gap. The length of the CDR3 is 12 residues. Germline V gene lookup returns CDR1 KGHSH and CDR2 LQKENI. This chain's CDR3 is CASSPLRDGYTF. The CDR3 DNA sequence: TGTGCCAGCTCACCACTAAGGGATGGCTACACCTTC. The full variable domain, with the rest looked up from reference TRBV18 and TRBJ1-2, is NAGVMQNPRHLVRRRGQEARLRCSPMKGHSHVYWYRQLPEEGLKFMVYLQKENIIDESGMPKERFSAEFPKEGPSILRIQQVVRGDSAAYFCASSPLRDGYTFGSGTRLTVV.

In its sample, this clonotype was seen many times. V gene TRBV27 combines with J gene TRBJ1-5; D is unresolved. Germline CDR1 is MNHEY and CDR2 is SMNVEV (reference sequence). Trimming removed 1 base at V and 1 base at J, with 8 bases between. The CDR3 has 15 amino acids. CDR3 in DNA: TGTGCCAGCAGTTTATTTCTGGGGAGCAATCAGCCCCAGCATTTT. This gives the protein CASSLFLGSNQPQHF.

This clonotype has at least ten counts. V gene TRBV12-3 or TRBV12-4 combines with J gene TRBJ1-2; no definite D call. The CDR3 length is 13 residues. Trimming took 3 bases from V and 0 from J, leaving 5 bases between them. In DNA, the CDR3 is TGTGCCAGCAGTTTGCTGCCTAACTATGGCTACACCTTC. This sequence encodes CASSLLPNYGYTF.

The V gene is TRBV12-3 or TRBV12-4, the J gene TRBJ2-5, with 8 bases lining up with TRBD1. The CDR3 is made up of 16 amino acids. V trimming: 6 bases; J trimming: 5 bases; junction bases outside the gene matches: 14. Here the CDR3 reads CASRSEDRGREETQYF. The CDR3 nucleotides read TGTGCCAGCAGATCCGAAGACAGGGGAAGGGAGGAGACCCAGTACTTC.

This clonotype was recorded many times. The rearrangement uses TRBV7-3 and TRBJ2-2, with D tentatively TRBD2 (5 bases). The CDR3 contains 17 residues. The germline V gene has CDR1 SGHTA and CDR2 FQGTGA. Between the trimmed V and J ends, which lost 1 base and 5 bases, there was a span of 17 bases. DNA for the CDR3: TGTGCCAGCAGCTTAATATCCTCCCTAGCATCAACCGGGGAGCTGTTTTTT. Protein sequence: CASSLISSLASTGELFF.